This entry is about one T cell receptor beta chain. The antigen is undetermined. This specimen comes from a study of cytomegalovirus exposure and HLA in healthy donors. Whole-study results and caveats: In a later analysis, the majority of CMV-associated beta chains seemingly showed HLA restriction. In vitro experiments confirmed that three CMV-associated chains were specific for CMV antigens. Other equally common chains were less clonally expanded than HLA-associated TCR beta chains, a later analysis showed.

Though probably carrying unrecorded immune exposures, donors were nominally healthy at sampling. PCR involved 60 Vbeta and 13 Jbeta primers. Assay: immunoSEQ multiplex PCR; the TCRdb copy retains only in-frame clones and omits some. Found here are about 130,000 clones, roughly 80% of them singletons; the top ten hold 1% to 1.5%. This CDR3 region has 18 residues. Germline values: CDR1 GTSNPN, CDR2 SVGIG (reference sequence). Trimming removed 1 base from V and 3 bases from J; junction bases left unmatched: 15. Input material: PBMCs. The J gene is TRBJ2-5, the V gene TRBV30; 9 bases agree with TRBD2. This TCR came from a boy younger than 18 in good health and CMV-seronegative. The CDR3 is CAWSGESGLALSEETQYF. DNA of the CDR3: TGTGCCTGGAGTGGCGAATCGGGACTAGCTTTATCAGAAGAGACCCAGTACTTC.